The 25 T cell receptor beta chains in this list originate from one sample, sequenced in a study of CD8+ T cells in alopecia areata. As for treatment: oral pan-JAK inhibitor, 5-10 mg twice daily. It was cDNA, reverse transcribed from extracted RNA, that served as the sequencing template. Sequencing was performed with immunoSEQ multiplex PCR; in TCRdb, only in-frame clones are kept and a portion is missing. In the table there are 100,000 or so clones, 50% to 60% of which are singletons. This sample comprised CD8+ T cells sorted from blood, obtained at roughly week 55, from a patient treated with tofacitinib. These receptors all stem from a human donor with alopecia areata.

The chain recombines TRBV15 with TRBJ1-4, with D hard to call. The ends were cut back, 3 bases at V and 5 bases at J, with 16 bases in the middle. Germline CDR1 is LNHNV and CDR2 is YYDKDF (reference sequence). This CDR3 has 16 amino acids. In nucleotides, the CDR3 is TGTGCCACCAGCAGGGAATCGGCCAGAGGAAATGAAAAACTGTTTTTT. It is translated as CATSRESARGNEKLFF.

The chain couples TRBV29-1 to TRBJ1-1; TRBD1 aligns across 8 bases. V gave up 4 bases and J gave up 8 bases; unmatched junction bases: 3. The CDR3 contains 11 residues. Germline V CDR1 and CDR2: SQVTM, ANQGSEA. CDR3 coding DNA: TGCAGCGTTGCCCGGGACAGGGAAGCTTTCTTT. Protein product: CSVARDREAFF.

The CDR3 DNA reads as TGTGCCTGGATCGTGGAGGGGCTCTATGGCTACACCTTC. This codes for CAWIVEGLYGYTF. The rearrangement links TRBV30 to TRBJ1-2, with D perhaps matching TRBD1 (5 bases). The germline V gene encodes CDR1 GTSNPN and CDR2 SVGIG (reference sequence). The CDR3 length is 13 residues. Trimming removed 4 bases from V and 4 bases from J, with 13 bases in between.

V is TRBV2 and J is TRBJ1-5; 8 nucleotides line up with TRBD1. V shed 7 bases, J shed 0 bases, and the junction held 8 bases outside the gene matches. Looked up from germline, CDR1 is SNHLY and CDR2 is FYNNEI. This CDR3 contains 16 residues. CDR3 protein: CASTQDREYSNQPQHF. CDR3 bases: TGTGCCAGCACGCAGGACAGGGAATATAGCAATCAGCCCCAGCATTTT.

The gene calls are TRBV5-1 and TRBJ2-7; TRBD1 agrees at 8 bases. The CDR3 is 19 residues long. The V and J ends lost 0 bases and 2 bases, in that order; junction bases with no gene match: 16. Germline V gives CDR1 SGHRS, CDR2 YFSETQ. CDR3 sequence: CASSLGRTGMAIGPYEQYF. Here the CDR3 DNA reads TGCGCCAGCAGCTTGGGTAGGACAGGGATGGCGATCGGCCCCTACGAGCAGTACTTC.

This chain uses TRBV27 with TRBJ1-2, with 9 positions matching TRBD1. CDR1 and CDR2 (germline): MNHEY, SMNVEV (reference sequence). With 5 bases clipped from V and 4 bases from J, the junction kept 5 bases outside the gene matches. CDR3 length: 14 amino acids. The CDR3 nucleotides are TGTGCCAGCAGTCCGGGACAGGGAAGCTATGGCTACACCTTC. Translating gives CASSPGQGSYGYTF.

The chain recombines TRBV18 with TRBJ1-4; 10 nucleotides agree with TRBD1. CDR1 is KGHSH, CDR2 LQKENI, per germline. V shed 1 base, J shed 1 base, and the junction held 3 bases outside the gene matches. The CDR3 totals 17 residues. The DNA for the CDR3 is TGTGCCAGCTCACCACGTGACAGGGGGCGAACTAATGAAAAACTGTTTTTT. It codes for CASSPRDRGRTNEKLFF.

The chain links TRBV2 to TRBJ2-3, with D unresolved. Trimming removed 10 bases from V and 1 base from J, with 12 bases in between. In germline, CDR1 is SNHLY, CDR2 FYNNEI. The CDR3 consists of 13 residues. CDR3 loop: CATRYLGTDTQYF. CDR3 nucleotides: TGTGCCACAAGGTATCTGGGCACAGATACGCAGTATTTT.

The V call is TRBV7-2, the J call TRBJ2-1; 10 bases are a match to TRBD2. CDR3 length equals 16 residues. Germline lookup yields CDR1 SGHTA and CDR2 FQGNSA. V was clipped by 4 bases and J by 6 bases; unmatched bases: 9. The CDR3 coding sequence is TGTGCCAGCAGCTCCGCGGTAGCGGGGGGATTCAATGAGCAGTTCTTC. Its translation: CASSSAVAGGFNEQFF.

The gene calls are TRBV5-6 and TRBJ1-1; no definite D call. This CDR3 region has 16 residues. Trimming left V 4 bases short and J 0 bases short, with 16 bases between. The germline V gene encodes CDR1 SGHDT and CDR2 YYEEEE. The CDR3 spells CASSLHRDTMNTEAFF. In DNA form, the CDR3 reads TGTGCCAGCAGCCTTCACCGGGATACGATGAACACTGAAGCTTTCTTT.

The chain combines TRBV7-2 with TRBJ2-5, with a possible D match to TRBD1 (6 bases). Germline V gene data show CDR1 as SGHTA and CDR2 as FQGNSA. Trimming took 5 bases from V and 0 from J, leaving 19 bases between them. The length of the CDR3 is 17 residues. This CDR3 is CASSRIIYGQNQETQYF. DNA of the CDR3: TGTGCCAGCAGCCGAATCATATACGGACAGAACCAAGAGACCCAGTACTTC.

This chain links TRBV7-8 with TRBJ1-2, with TRBD1 identical over 7 bases. The V segment lost 0 bases and the J segment 2 bases; nucleotides outside the gene matches: 0. The CDR3 extends over 14 amino acids. CDR1 and CDR2 from the germline V gene are SGHVS and FQNEAQ. The CDR3 is CASSLARGNYGYTF. For the CDR3, the DNA is TGTGCCAGCAGCTTAGCCAGGGGGAACTATGGCTACACCTTC.

This clone has a handful of counts. CDR3 bases: TGCGCCAGCAGCCAAGGAATGGGCAGGCTCTTCGAGCAGTACTTC. It yields the protein CASSQGMGRLFEQYF. This chain connects TRBV4-1 to TRBJ2-7; no definite D call. From germline, CDR1 is MGHRA and CDR2 YSYEKL. The germline V and J ends were trimmed by 1 base and 6 bases, with 16 bases remaining between them. The CDR3 loop spans 15 amino acids.

Turning to this clone: The junction and the germline gene differ at one end; a read error may be behind it. The identical CDR3 is also encoded by other nucleotide sequences in the sample. CDR3 DNA sequence: TGTGCCAGCAGCTGGGGGACAGGAAACAATCAGCCCCAGCATTTT. The encoded protein is CASSWGTGNNQPQHF. V is TRBV5-1 and J is TRBJ1-5, with 8 bases lining up with TRBD1. The CDR3 has 15 residues. Germline V CDR1 and CDR2: SGHRS, YFSETQ.

This rearrangement joins TRBV7-2 to TRBJ2-1; TRBD2 aligns across 12 bases. Germline-derived CDR1 and CDR2 are SGHTA and FQGNSA. The CDR3 runs to 17 residues. Losses at the gene ends were 2 bases for V and 7 bases for J; bases not matched to a gene: 9. The CDR3 coding sequence is TGTGCCAGCAGCTTATTGGAACTAGCGGGGGGCCAGAATGAGCAGTTCTTC. Residues: CASSLLELAGGQNEQFF.

Only a few counts were recorded for this clone. This chain connects TRBV19 to TRBJ1-2; D may be TRBD1 (6 bases). The V gene lost 6 bases and the J gene lost 2 bases, with 19 bases spanning the gap. Germline loops: CDR1 LNHDA, CDR2 SQIVND (reference sequence). The length of the CDR3 is 16 residues. The CDR3 here is CASRPTSTGQNYGYTF. The DNA of the CDR3 is TGTGCCAGTAGACCAACTTCCACTGGACAGAACTATGGCTACACCTTC.

J is TRBJ2-1 and V is TRBV6-5, with D possibly TRBD1 on 6 matching bases. Germline loops: CDR1 MNHEY, CDR2 SVGAGI. This CDR3 spans 14 amino acids. V lost 6 bases and J 6 bases, leaving 15 bases between the germline ends. This CDR3 is CASRQGFLANEQFF. CDR3 nucleotides: TGTGCCAGCAGACAGGGTTTCCTTGCCAATGAGCAGTTCTTC.

This clone occurred a few times. The chain couples TRBV7-9 to TRBJ2-1; D unresolved. Germline-derived CDR1 and CDR2 are SEHNR and FQNEAQ (reference sequence). Trimming took 4 bases from V and 9 from J, leaving 13 bases between them. The CDR3 is 13 residues long. CDR3 amino acids: CASSSVGGGEQFF. As DNA, the CDR3 is TGTGCCAGCAGCTCTGTTGGTGGTGGTGAGCAGTTCTTC.

This clone has a handful of counts. CDR3 nucleotide sequence: TGTGCCACCAGCCGCTCGGGCCCGCAAGAGACCCAGTACTTC. This translates into CATSRSGPQETQYF. The chain has TRBV15 and TRBJ2-5; D unresolved. Looked up from germline, CDR1 is LNHNV and CDR2 is YYDKDF (reference sequence). Trimming pared 5 bases from V and 2 bases from J, leaving 12 bases between. This CDR3 has 14 residues. Full variable domain (rest looked up from reference TRBV15 and TRBJ2-5): DAMVIQNPRYQVTQFGKPVTLSCSQTLNHNVMYWYQQKSSQAPKLLFHYYDKDFNNEADTPDNFQSRRPNTSFCFLDIRSPGLGDTAMYLCATSRSGPQETQYFGPGTRLLVL.

CDR3 sequence (DNA): TGTGCCAGTAGTATAGTCTTGGCGGAGGTCTACGAGCAGTACTTC. It yields the protein CASSIVLAEVYEQYF. V usage is TRBV19 and J usage is TRBJ2-7; a possible D gene is TRBD2 (5 bases). V lost 1 base and J lost 3, with 13 bases in between. The CDR3 is made up of 15 amino acids. Germline V gene sequence: CDR1 LNHDA, CDR2 SQIVND (reference sequence).

In this sample, this clone turned up a few times. The chain combines TRBV29-1 with TRBJ2-7, with TRBD1 matching 7 bases. Losses at the gene ends were 6 bases for V and 2 bases for J; bases not matched to a gene: 7. Germline CDR1 is SQVTM and CDR2 is ANQGSEA. The CDR3 is made up of 13 amino acids. CDR3: CSVRPGTAYEQYF. CDR3 in DNA: TGCAGCGTGCGGCCCGGGACAGCCTACGAGCAGTACTTC.

This clone has just a few counts. This chain links TRBV7-9 with TRBJ2-1, with 9 bases lining up with TRBD2. Germline CDR1 is SEHNR and CDR2 is FQNEAQ (reference sequence). Trimming removed 5 bases from V and 5 bases from J; junction bases left unmatched: 7. This CDR3 is built from 15 residues. DNA for the CDR3: TGTGCCAGCAGCCGTAGCGGGGGATTAAACAATGAGCAGTTCTTC. This gives the protein CASSRSGGLNNEQFF.

This clone was observed a single time. This chain joins TRBV18 and TRBJ2-1; the match to TRBD2 covers 7 bases. Trimming cost V 5 bases and J 4 bases; bases outside gene matches: 11. The CDR3 length is 16 residues. CDR1 and CDR2 (germline): KGHSH, LQKENI. CDR3 residues: CASSDSSGPAYNEQFF. CDR3 DNA sequence: TGTGCCAGCTCAGATAGTAGCGGGCCGGCGTACAATGAGCAGTTCTTC.

The chain has TRBV6-6 and TRBJ1-6; perhaps TRBD1 as D (6 bases). V was clipped by 5 bases and J by 10 bases, with 15 bases between them. The CDR3 runs to 14 residues. Germline V gives CDR1 MNHNY, CDR2 SVGAGI (reference sequence). The CDR3 region has the DNA TGTGCCAGCAGTCCGGCGGGGGGGCTGTCACCCCTCCACTTT. It specifies CASSPAGGLSPLHF.

This rearrangement joins TRBV5-1 to TRBJ2-7, with 7 bases aligning to TRBD1. The junction had 15 bases not matched to a gene; V was cut back by 0 bases and J by 6 bases. The germline V gene has CDR1 SGHRS and CDR2 YFSETQ. This CDR3 region has 17 residues. In DNA form, the CDR3 reads TGCGCCAGCAGCTTGGCCGAATTCGTAGACAGGGTTGGCGAGCAGTACTTC. Protein sequence: CASSLAEFVDRVGEQYF.